This T cell receptor (beta chain) was identified during a study of blood T cell repertoires in COVID-19. Overall study: The study drew acute and convalescent COVID-19 samples from the United States, Italy and Spain. T cells, B-cell-depleted T cells, or PBMCs provided the cDNA or gDNA that served as material.

Study processing details: Amplification of reference gene primers provided the estimated nucleated cell counts. Using immunoSEQ multiplex PCR, the repertoire was profiled, and TCRdb retains in-frame clones only, with some absent. The DNA gave D and trimming, while V, J and clone size come from that table. The sample lists tens of thousands of clones, 85% to 90% seen once, with roughly 3.1% in the top ten. Germline V gene lookup returns CDR1 MDHEN and CDR2 SYDVKM. This CDR3 has 16 residues. The V segment lost 1 base and the J segment 7 bases; nucleotides outside the gene matches: 5. Sequencing used peripheral blood. The sequence derives from a man aged 50 to 60 with active COVID-19. This chain links TRBV28 with TRBJ1-6; 9 bases align to TRBD1. CDR3 DNA sequence: TGTGCCAGCAGTTTATTAATCGGGACAGGGAATTCACCCCTCCACTTT. It yields the protein CASSLLIGTGNSPLHF.